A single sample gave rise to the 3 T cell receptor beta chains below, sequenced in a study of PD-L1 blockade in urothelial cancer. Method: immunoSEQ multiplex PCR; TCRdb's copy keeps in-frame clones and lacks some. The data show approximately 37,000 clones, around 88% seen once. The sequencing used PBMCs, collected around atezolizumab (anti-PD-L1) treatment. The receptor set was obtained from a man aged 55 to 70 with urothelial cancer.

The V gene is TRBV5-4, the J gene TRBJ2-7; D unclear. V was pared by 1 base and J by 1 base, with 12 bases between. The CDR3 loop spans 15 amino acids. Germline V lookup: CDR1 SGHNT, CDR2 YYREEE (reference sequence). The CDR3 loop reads CASSLPQLGSYEQYF. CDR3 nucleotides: TGTGCCAGCAGCTTGCCCCAACTTGGTTCCTACGAGCAGTACTTC.

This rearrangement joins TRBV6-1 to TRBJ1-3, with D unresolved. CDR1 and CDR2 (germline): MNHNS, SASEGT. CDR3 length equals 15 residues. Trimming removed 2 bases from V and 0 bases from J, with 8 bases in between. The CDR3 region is CASSELQSSGNTIYF. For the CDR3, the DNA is TGTGCCAGCAGTGAACTACAGAGCTCTGGAAACACCATATATTTT.

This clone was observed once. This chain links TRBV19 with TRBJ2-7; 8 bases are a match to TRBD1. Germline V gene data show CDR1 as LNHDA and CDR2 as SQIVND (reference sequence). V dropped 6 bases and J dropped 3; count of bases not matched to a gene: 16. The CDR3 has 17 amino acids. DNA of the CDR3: TGTGCCAGTAGCGACTCTGCGGACAGGGTTCTCGACTACGAGCAGTACTTC. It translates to CASSDSADRVLDYEQYF. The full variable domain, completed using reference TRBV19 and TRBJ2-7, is DGGITQSPKYLFRKEGQNVTLSCEQNLNHDAMYWYRQDPGQGLRLIYYSQIVNDFQKGDIAEGYSVSREKKESFPLTVTSAQKNPTAFYLCASSDSADRVLDYEQYFGPGTRLTVT.